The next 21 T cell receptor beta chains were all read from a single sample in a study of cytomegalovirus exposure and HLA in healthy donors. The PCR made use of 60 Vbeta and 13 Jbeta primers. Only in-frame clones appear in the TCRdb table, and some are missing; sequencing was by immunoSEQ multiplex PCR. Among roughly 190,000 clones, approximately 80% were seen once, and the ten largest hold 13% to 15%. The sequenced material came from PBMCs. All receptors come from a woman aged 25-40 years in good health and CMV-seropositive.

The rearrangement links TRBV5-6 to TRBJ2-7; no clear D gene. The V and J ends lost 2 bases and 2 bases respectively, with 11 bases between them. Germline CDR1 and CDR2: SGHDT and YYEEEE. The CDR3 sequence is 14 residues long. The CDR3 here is CASSFSVRTYEQYF. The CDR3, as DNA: TGTGCCAGCAGCTTTTCGGTTAGAACCTACGAGCAGTACTTC.

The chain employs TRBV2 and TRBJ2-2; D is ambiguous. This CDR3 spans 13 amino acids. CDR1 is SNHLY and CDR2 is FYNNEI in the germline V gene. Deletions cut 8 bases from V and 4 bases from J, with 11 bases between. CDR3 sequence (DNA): TGTGCCAGCCAAAGAACCGGCACCGGGGAGCTGTTTTTT. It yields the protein CASQRTGTGELFF.

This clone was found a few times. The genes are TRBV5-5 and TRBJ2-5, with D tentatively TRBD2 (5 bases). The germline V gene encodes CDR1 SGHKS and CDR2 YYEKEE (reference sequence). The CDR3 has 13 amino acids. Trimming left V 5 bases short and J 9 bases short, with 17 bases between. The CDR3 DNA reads TGTGCCAGCAGTCAGCCGGGGTCATTGGCCCAGTACTTC. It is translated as CASSQPGSLAQYF.

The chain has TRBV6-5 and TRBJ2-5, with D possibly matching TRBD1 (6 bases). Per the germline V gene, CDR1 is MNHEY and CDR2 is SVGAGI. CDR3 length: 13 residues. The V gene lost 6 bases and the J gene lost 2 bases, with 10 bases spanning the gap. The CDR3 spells CASSRGGQETQYF. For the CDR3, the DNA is TGTGCCAGCAGCAGGGGCGGACAAGAGACCCAGTACTTC.

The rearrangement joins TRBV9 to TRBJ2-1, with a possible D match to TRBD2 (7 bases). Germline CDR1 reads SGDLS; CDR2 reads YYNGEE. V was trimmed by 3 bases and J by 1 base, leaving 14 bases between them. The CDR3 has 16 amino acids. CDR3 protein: CASSGGGARSYNEQFF. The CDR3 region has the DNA TGTGCCAGCAGCGGTGGGGGGGCGAGGTCCTACAATGAGCAGTTCTTC.

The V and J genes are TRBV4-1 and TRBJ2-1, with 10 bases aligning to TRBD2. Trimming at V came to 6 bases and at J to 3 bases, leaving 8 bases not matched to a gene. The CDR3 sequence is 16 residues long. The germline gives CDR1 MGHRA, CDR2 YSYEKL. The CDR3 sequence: CASRHSGGPNYNEQFF. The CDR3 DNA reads TGCGCCAGCAGACATAGCGGGGGGCCGAACTACAATGAGCAGTTCTTC.

CDR3 amino acids: CASSLLTGLSGNTIYF. DNA of the CDR3: TGTGCCAGCAGCCTCTTGACAGGCCTCTCTGGAAACACCATATATTTT. The V gene is TRBV9, the J gene TRBJ1-3; weak D call: TRBD1 (6 bases). CDR1 is SGDLS, CDR2 YYNGEE, per germline. The CDR3 contains 16 residues. Trimming left V 4 bases short and J 0 bases short, with 14 bases between.

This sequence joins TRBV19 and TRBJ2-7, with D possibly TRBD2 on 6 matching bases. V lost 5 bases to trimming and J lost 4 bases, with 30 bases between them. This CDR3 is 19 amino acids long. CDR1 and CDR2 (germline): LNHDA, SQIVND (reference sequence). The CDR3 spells CASSPTRLSGSGDRYEQYF. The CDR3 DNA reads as TGTGCCAGTAGTCCTACCCGCCTTTCGGGTAGCGGAGACCGTTACGAGCAGTACTTC.

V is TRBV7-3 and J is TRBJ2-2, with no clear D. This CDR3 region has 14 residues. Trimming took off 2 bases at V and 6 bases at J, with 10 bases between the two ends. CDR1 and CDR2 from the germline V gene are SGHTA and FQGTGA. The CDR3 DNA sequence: TGTGCCAGCAGCTTACTAGTAGGAGCCGGGGAGCTGTTTTTT. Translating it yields CASSLLVGAGELFF.

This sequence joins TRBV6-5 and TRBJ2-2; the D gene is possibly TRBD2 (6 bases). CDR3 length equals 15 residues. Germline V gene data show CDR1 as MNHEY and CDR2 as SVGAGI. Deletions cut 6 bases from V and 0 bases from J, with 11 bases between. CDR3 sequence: CASRPGTPNTGELFF. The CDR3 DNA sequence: TGTGCCAGCAGGCCCGGGACTCCGAACACCGGGGAGCTGTTTTTT.

The CDR3 region is CASSPRGLSYNEQFF. In DNA form, the CDR3 reads TGTGCCAGCAGCCCCCGAGGCCTCTCCTACAATGAGCAGTTCTTC. The rearrangement links TRBV7-9 to TRBJ2-1; no definite D call. CDR3 size: 15 residues. The germline V gene encodes CDR1 SEHNR and CDR2 FQNEAQ (reference sequence). Trimming took off 5 bases at V and 0 bases at J, with 11 bases between the two ends.

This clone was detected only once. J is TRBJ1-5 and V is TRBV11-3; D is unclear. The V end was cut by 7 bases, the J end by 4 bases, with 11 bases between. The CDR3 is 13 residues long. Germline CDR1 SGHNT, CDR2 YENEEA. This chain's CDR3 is CASKTGGNQPQHF. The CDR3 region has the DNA TGTGCCAGCAAGACGGGAGGGAATCAGCCCCAGCATTTT.

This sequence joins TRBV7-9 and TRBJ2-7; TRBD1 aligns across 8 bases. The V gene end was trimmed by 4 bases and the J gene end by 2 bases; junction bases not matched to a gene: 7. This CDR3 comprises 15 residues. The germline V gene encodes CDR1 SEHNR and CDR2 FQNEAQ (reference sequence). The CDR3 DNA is TGTGCCAGCAGCTCGGAAGGGACAGGCACCTACGAGCAGTACTTC. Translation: CASSSEGTGTYEQYF.

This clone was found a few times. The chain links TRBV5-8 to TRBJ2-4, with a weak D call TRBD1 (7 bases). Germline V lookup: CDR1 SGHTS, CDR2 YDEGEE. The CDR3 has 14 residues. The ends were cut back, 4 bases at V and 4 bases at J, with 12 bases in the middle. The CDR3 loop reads CASSPRGEKNIQYF. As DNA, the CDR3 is TGTGCCAGCAGCCCCAGGGGGGAGAAAAACATTCAGTACTTC.

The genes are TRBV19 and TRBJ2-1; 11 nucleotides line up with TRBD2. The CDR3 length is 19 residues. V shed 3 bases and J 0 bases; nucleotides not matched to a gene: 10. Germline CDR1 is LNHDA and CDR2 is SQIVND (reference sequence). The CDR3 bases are TGTGCCAGTAGTATCCCGGGACTAGCGGCCGTGAGCTCCTACAATGAGCAGTTCTTC. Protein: CASSIPGLAAVSSYNEQFF.

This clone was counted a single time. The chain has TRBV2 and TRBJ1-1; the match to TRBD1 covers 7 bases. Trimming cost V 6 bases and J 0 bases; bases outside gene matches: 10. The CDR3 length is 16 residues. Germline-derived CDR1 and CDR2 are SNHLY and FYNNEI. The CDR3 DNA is TGTGCCAGCAGAGAACAGGGGTCGCGGGTGAACACTGAAGCTTTCTTT. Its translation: CASREQGSRVNTEAFF.

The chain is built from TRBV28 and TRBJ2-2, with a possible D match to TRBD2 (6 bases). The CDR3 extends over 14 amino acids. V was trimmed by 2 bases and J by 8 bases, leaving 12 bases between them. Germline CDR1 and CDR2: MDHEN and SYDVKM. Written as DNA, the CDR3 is TGTGCCAGCAGTTTAGGGCTAGCGTTGGGGGAGCTGTTTTTT. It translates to CASSLGLALGELFF.

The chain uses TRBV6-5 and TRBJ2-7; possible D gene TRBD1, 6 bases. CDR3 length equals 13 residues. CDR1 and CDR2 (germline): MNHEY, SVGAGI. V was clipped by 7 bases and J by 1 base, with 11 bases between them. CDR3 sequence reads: CASTPTGSYEQYF. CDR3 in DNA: TGTGCCAGCACCCCGACAGGTTCCTACGAGCAGTACTTC.

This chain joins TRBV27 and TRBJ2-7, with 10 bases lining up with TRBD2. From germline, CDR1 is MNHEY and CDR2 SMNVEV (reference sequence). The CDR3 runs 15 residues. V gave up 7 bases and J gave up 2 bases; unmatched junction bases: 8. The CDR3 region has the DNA TGTGCCAGCACTCGAATAGCGGGAGGACCCTACGAGCAGTACTTC. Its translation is CASTRIAGGPYEQYF.

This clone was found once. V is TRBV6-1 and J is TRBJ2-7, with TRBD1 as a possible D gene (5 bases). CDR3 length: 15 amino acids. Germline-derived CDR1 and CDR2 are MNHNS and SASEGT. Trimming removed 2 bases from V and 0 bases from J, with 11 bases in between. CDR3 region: CASSEFTGHSYEQYF. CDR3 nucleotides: TGTGCCAGCAGTGAATTTACAGGCCACTCCTACGAGCAGTACTTC.

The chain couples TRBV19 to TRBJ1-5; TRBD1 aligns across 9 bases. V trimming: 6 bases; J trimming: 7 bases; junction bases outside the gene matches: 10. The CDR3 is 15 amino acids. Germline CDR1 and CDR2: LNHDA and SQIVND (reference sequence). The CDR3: CASSNRDRVSQPQHF. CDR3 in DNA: TGTGCCAGTAGCAACCGGGACAGGGTCTCGCAGCCCCAGCATTTT.